A single sample is the source of the 12 T cell receptor beta chains below, sequenced in a study of blood T cell repertoires in COVID-19 (dated by TCRdb to about 2020). The library relied on the immunoSEQ multiplex PCR assay. TCRdb obtained this table from immuneACCESS and retained in-frame rearrangements with V and J assigned. These tables miss some clones; where compared with another copy, unresolved V genes account for less than half of the shortfall, and the remainder is unexplained. The sample table shows about 210,000 clones, and about 86% are seen once. Around 9% of the sample comes from the top ten. The sequencing input was PBMCs or T cells enriched from blood (not recorded which). The source is a woman between 50 and 59 years old with acute COVID-19.

The chain has TRBV30 and TRBJ1-2, with TRBD1 as a possible D gene (6 bases). Germline CDR1 and CDR2: GTSNPN and SVGIG (reference sequence). This CDR3 comprises 12 residues. The chain's CDR3 is CASFGGEGGYTF. The CDR3 DNA sequence: TGTGCTTCGTTTGGGGGCGAGGGCGGCTACACCTTC.

This clone was seen a few times. V gene TRBV7-9 combines with J gene TRBJ1-1; D is possibly TRBD1 (6 bases). V was pared by 10 bases and J by 5 bases, with 23 bases between. The CDR3 length is 15 residues. Per the germline V gene, CDR1 is SEHNR and CDR2 is FQNEAQ (reference sequence). As DNA, the CDR3 is TGTGCCAACACAGCCAACCTGGGGGCGCAAACTGAAGCTTTCTTT. Residues: CANTANLGAQTEAFF.

The chain combines TRBV29-1 with TRBJ2-1, with 7 bases identical to TRBD2. The CDR3 has 14 amino acids. V gave up 8 bases and J gave up 2 bases; unmatched junction bases: 9. Germline CDR1 reads SQVTM; CDR2 reads ANQGSEA. In DNA, the CDR3 is TGCAGCACCCTGGCGGGAGACCCCTACAATGAGCAGTTCTTC. Its translation: CSTLAGDPYNEQFF.

The chain is built from TRBV27 and TRBJ1-6, with a weak D call TRBD1 (5 bases). Trimming cost V 5 bases and J 7 bases, with 12 bases left between them. Per germline, CDR1 MNHEY and CDR2 SMNVEV (reference sequence). The CDR3 extends over 14 amino acids. As DNA, the CDR3 is TGTGCCAGCAGTGCAGGGAAGGCCAATTCACCCCTCCACTTT. This translates into CASSAGKANSPLHF.

The V and J genes are TRBV5-4 and TRBJ2-7; 11 bases agree with TRBD1. Germline V gives CDR1 SGHNT, CDR2 YYREEE (reference sequence). This CDR3 comprises 15 residues. V was clipped by 4 bases and J by 0 bases; unmatched bases: 3. Written as DNA, the CDR3 is TGTGCCAGCAGCCGCGGGACAGGGGGCTCCTACGAGCAGTACTTC. This codes for CASSRGTGGSYEQYF.

CDR3 sequence (DNA): TGTGCCAGCAGCTTAGCACAATTCACCGGGGAGCTGTTTTTT. Its protein product is CASSLAQFTGELFF. The J gene is TRBJ2-2, the V gene TRBV11-2; D call uncertain. The CDR3 length is 14 residues. Germline V gene lookup returns CDR1 SGHAT and CDR2 FQNNGV. V was clipped by 1 base and J by 4 bases, with 7 bases between them. The entire variable domain, with the rest obtained from reference TRBV11-2 and TRBJ2-2, is as follows: EAGVAQSPRYKIIEKRQSVAFWCNPISGHATLYWYQQILGQGPKLLIQFQNNGVVDDSQLPKDRFSAERLKGVDSTLKIQPAKLEDSAVYLCASSLAQFTGELFFGEGSRLTVL.

This clone has a handful of counts. This rearrangement joins TRBV4-3 to TRBJ1-6; D unresolved. The CDR3 covers 13 residues. Per germline, CDR1 LGHNA and CDR2 YSLEER. Trimming shortened V by 4 bases and J by 7 bases, and 8 bases separated the two germline ends. The CDR3 DNA is TGCGCCAGCAGCCGTGACTGGAATTCACCCCTCCACTTT. It yields the protein CASSRDWNSPLHF.

The chain uses TRBV10-3 and TRBJ1-1; no definite D call. The germline V and J ends were trimmed by 2 bases and 4 bases, with 20 bases remaining between them. The CDR3 extends over 17 amino acids. In germline, CDR1 is ENHRY, CDR2 SYGVKD. CDR3 sequence reads: CAISERVFREWATEAFF. CDR3 nucleotides: TGTGCCATCAGTGAGAGGGTTTTTAGGGAGTGGGCCACTGAAGCTTTCTTT.

This rearrangement joins TRBV5-1 to TRBJ1-1; 10 bases fit TRBD1. J gave up 6 bases and V 4 bases, and 15 bases lay outside the gene matches. Germline V lookup: CDR1 SGHRS, CDR2 YFSETQ. This CDR3 comprises 17 residues. CDR3 protein: CASSTPIGTGDSPEAFF. The CDR3 DNA sequence: TGCGCCAGCAGCACCCCCATAGGGACAGGGGACTCCCCTGAAGCTTTCTTT. Combining the CDR3 with reference TRBV5-1 and TRBJ1-1 gives the whole variable domain KAGVTQTPRYLIKTRGQQVTLSCSPISGHRSVSWYQQTPGQGLQFLFEYFSETQRNKGNFPGRFSGRQFSNSRSEMNVSTLELGDSALYLCASSTPIGTGDSPEAFFGQGTRLTVV.

This clone appeared a few times. V and J are TRBV28 and TRBJ1-5; 7 bases map to TRBD1. V was pared by 8 bases and J by 2 bases, with 3 bases of the junction left unmatched. There are 13 residues in the CDR3. Germline CDR1 reads MDHEN; CDR2 reads SYDVKM. Here the CDR3 DNA reads TGTGCCAGCCGGGGGACAGGCAATCAGCCCCAGCATTTT. Encoded protein: CASRGTGNQPQHF.

This clone has a single count. This chain links TRBV7-2 with TRBJ2-4, with D possibly TRBD1 on 5 matching bases. Trimming shortened V by 0 bases and J by 1 base, and 7 bases separated the two germline ends. Looked up from germline, CDR1 is SGHTA and CDR2 is FQGNSA. The CDR3 runs 15 residues. CDR3 region: CASSLARAAKNIQYF. The CDR3 DNA is TGTGCCAGCAGCTTAGCCAGGGCGGCCAAAAACATTCAGTACTTC. Drawing the rest from reference TRBV7-2 and TRBJ2-4, the complete variable domain is GAGVSQSPSNKVTEKGKDVELRCDPISGHTALYWYRQSLGQGLEFLIYFQGNSAPDKSGLPSDRFSAERTGGSVSTLTIQRTQQEDSAVYLCASSLARAAKNIQYFGAGTRLSVL.

The chain uses TRBV28 and TRBJ2-1; 16 bases align to TRBD2. Germline CDR1 MDHEN, CDR2 SYDVKM. Germline trimming cut 5 bases from V and 9 bases from J; bases unmatched to any gene: 7. The CDR3 is made up of 16 amino acids. This CDR3 is CASSPGTSGGAGEQFF. The CDR3 DNA reads as TGTGCCAGCAGTCCCGGGACTAGCGGGGGGGCAGGTGAGCAGTTCTTC.